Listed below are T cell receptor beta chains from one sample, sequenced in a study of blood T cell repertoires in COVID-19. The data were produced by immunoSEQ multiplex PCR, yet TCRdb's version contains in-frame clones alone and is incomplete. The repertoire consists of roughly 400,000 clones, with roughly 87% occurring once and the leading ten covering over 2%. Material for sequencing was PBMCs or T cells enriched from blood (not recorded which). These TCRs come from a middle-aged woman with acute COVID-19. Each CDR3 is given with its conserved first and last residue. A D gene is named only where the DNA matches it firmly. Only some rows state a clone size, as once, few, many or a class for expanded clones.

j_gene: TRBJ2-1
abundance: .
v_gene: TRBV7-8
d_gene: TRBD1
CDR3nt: TGTGCCAGCAGCTTATCAACAGGGGGTCACAATGAGCAGTTCTTC
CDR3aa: CASSLSTGGHNEQFF

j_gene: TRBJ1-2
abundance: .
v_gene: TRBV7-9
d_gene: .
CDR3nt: TGTGCCAGCAGCCAAACCGGACTGGGGGGTAGAGGCTACACCTTC
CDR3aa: CASSQTGLGGRGYTF

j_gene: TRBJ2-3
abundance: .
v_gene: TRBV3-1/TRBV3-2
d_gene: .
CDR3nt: TGTGCCAGCAGCCAACAGAAGACTAGCACAGATACGCAGTATTTT
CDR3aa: CASSQQKTSTDTQYF

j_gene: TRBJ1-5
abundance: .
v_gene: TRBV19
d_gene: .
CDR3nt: TGTGCCAGTAGTATCGGGGTAGGGCAGCCCCAGCATTTT
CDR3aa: CASSIGVGQPQHF

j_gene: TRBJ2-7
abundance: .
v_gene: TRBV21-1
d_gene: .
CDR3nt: TGTGCCAGCAGCAAAGCCGGGGGACCCCTTCGGGAGCAGTACTTC
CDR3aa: CASSKAGGPLREQYF

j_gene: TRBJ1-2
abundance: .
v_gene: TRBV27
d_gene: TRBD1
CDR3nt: TGTGCCAGCAGTCCATACAGGGGAAGCGGCTACACCTTC
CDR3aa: CASSPYRGSGYTF

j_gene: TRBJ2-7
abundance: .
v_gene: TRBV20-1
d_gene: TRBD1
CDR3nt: TGCAGTGCTGGAGACAGGGCCGAGCAGTACTTC
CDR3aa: CSAGDRAEQYF

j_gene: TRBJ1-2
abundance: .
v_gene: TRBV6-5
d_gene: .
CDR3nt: TGTGCCAGCAGTCGCGACAGGTTGGATTATGGCTACACCTTC
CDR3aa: CASSRDRLDYGYTF

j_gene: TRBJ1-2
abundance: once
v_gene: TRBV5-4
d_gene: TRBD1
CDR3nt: TGTGCCAGCAGCTTGGAGACAGGGGTTAGCTATGGCTACACCTTC
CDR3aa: CASSLETGVSYGYTF

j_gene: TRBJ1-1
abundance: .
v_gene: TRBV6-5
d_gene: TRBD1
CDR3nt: TGTGCCAGCACACAGGGGGTGACTTTCTTT
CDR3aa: CASTQGVTFF

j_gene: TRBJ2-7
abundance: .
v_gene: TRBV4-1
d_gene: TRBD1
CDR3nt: TGCGCCAGCAGCCACCCTGGAGTCAGGGGGCACTACGAGCAGTACTTC
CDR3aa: CASSHPGVRGHYEQYF

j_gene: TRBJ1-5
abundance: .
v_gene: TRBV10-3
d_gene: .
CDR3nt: TGTGCCATCAGTCTCGGGTTTAGCAATCAGCCCCAGCATTTT
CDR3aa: CAISLGFSNQPQHF

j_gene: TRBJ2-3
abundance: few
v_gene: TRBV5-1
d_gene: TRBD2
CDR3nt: TGCGCCAGCAGGGCTAGCGGGGGCCTAAGCACAGATACGCAGTATTTT
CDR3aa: CASRASGGLSTDTQYF

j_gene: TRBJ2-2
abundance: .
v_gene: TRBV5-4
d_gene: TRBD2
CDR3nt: TGTGCCAGCAGCTTGAACTTACTAGCGGGGGGCGGCGGGGAGCTGTTTTTT
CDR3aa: CASSLNLLAGGGGELFF

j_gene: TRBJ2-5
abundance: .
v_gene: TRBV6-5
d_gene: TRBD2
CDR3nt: TGTGCCAGCAGCCAACTACGGGGGGTCCAAGAGACCCAGTACTTC
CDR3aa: CASSQLRGVQETQYF

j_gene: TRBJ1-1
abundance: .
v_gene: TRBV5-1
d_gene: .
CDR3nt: TGCGCCAGCAGTTCGTCCCCCGACACTGAAGCTTTCTTT
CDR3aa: CASSSSPDTEAFF

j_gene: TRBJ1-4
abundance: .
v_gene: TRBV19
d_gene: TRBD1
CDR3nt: TGTGCCAGTAGTACTCAGGGGGCCCGGGAAAAACTGTTTTTT
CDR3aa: CASSTQGAREKLFF

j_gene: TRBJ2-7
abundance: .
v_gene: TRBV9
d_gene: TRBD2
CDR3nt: TGTGCCAGCAGCGTAGCTACAGGTAGCGGGGGTTCCGAGCAGTACTTC
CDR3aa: CASSVATGSGGSEQYF

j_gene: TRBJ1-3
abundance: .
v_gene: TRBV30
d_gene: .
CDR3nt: TGTGCCTGGAGTTGGCAGTCCTCTGGAAACACCATATATTTT
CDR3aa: CAWSWQSSGNTIYF

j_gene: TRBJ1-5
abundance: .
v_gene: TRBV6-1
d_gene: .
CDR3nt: TGTGCCAGCAGTGAAGAACAGAGTCAGCCCCAGCATTTT
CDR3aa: CASSEEQSQPQHF

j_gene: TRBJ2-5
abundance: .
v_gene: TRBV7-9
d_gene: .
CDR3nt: TGTGCCAGCAGCGGGGGGGAGACCCAGTACTTC
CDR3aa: CASSGGETQYF

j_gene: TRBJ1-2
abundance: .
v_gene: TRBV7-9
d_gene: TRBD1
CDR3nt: TGTGCCAGCAGCTTCAACAGGGGGGGCTACACCTTC
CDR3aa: CASSFNRGGYTF

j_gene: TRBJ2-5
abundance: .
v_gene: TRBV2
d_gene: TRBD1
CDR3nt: TGTGCCAGCAGTACGACAGGGGTTTTAGAGACCCAGTACTTC
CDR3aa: CASSTTGVLETQYF

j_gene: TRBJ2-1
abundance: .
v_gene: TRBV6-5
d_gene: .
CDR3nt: TGTGCCAGCAGTTACGGTACGAGCTCCTACAATGAGCAGTTCTTC
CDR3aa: CASSYGTSSYNEQFF

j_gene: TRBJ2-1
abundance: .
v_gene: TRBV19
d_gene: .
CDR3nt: TGTGCCAGTAGTGGGGGCCTCGCATACGGTGAGCAGTTCTTC
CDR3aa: CASSGGLAYGEQFF

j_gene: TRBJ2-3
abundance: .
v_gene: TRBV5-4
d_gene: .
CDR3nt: TGTGCCAGCAGGGCGGCGGGGGCGCCGGATACGCAGTATTTT
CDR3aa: CASRAAGAPDTQYF

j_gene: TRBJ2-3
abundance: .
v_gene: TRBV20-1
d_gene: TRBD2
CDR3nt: TGCAGTGCTAGTGCCAGGGCGGGGGGGCCAAGAGATACGCAGTATTTT
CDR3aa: CSASARAGGPRDTQYF

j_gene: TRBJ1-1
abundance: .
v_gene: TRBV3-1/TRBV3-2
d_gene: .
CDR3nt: TGTGCCAGCAGCCAAACAGGCGACACTGAAGCTTTCTTT
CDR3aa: CASSQTGDTEAFF

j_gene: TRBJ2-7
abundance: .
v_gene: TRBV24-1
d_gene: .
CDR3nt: TGTGCCACCAGTGATTCCGGCTCCTACGAGCAGTACTTC
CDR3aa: CATSDSGSYEQYF

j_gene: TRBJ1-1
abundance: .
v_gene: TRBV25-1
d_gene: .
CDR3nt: TGTGCCAGCAGTGCCCACACTTCGGGGAACACTGAAGCTTTCTTT
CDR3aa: CASSAHTSGNTEAFF

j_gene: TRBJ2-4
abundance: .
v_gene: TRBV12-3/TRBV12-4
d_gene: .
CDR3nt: TGTGCCAGCAGTTCCAGTGTCAAAAACATTCAGTACTTC
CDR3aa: CASSSSVKNIQYF

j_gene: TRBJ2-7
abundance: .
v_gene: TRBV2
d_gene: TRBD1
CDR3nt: TGTGCCAGCACCTGGACAGGGTTACACGAGCAGTACTTC
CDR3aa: CASTWTGLHEQYF